These 10 T cell receptor beta chains were sequenced from one sample in a study of blood T cell repertoires in COVID-19. Some clones are missing from TCRdb's copy, which holds only in-frame ones; the method was immunoSEQ multiplex PCR. The sample carries 300,000 to 350,000 clones, nearly 90% recorded once. Sequencing was performed on PBMCs or T cells enriched from blood (not recorded which). The receptors originated from a woman under 30 with acute COVID-19.

CDR3 in DNA: TGTGCCAGCAGTGACGTAGGGGGATCGGACACTGAAGCTTTCTTT. Its protein product is CASSDVGGSDTEAFF. The chain couples TRBV2 to TRBJ1-1, with D possibly being TRBD1 (6 bases). This CDR3 region has 15 residues. The ends were cut back, 3 bases at V and 3 bases at J, with 14 bases in the middle. The germline gives CDR1 SNHLY, CDR2 FYNNEI.

This clone showed up just a few times. V gene TRBV7-2 combines with J gene TRBJ2-3; 7 bases are shared with TRBD2. The length of the CDR3 is 16 residues. Germline V gene sequence: CDR1 SGHTA, CDR2 FQGNSA. Trimming at V came to 0 bases and at J to 0 bases, leaving 3 bases not matched to a gene. The CDR3 DNA reads TGTGCCAGCAGCTTAGCACTAGCGTCTAGCACAGATACGCAGTATTTT. It yields the protein CASSLALASSTDTQYF. Filled out from reference TRBV7-2 and TRBJ2-3, the complete variable domain reads GAGVSQSPSNKVTEKGKDVELRCDPISGHTALYWYRQSLGQGLEFLIYFQGNSAPDKSGLPSDRFSAERTGGSVSTLTIQRTQQEDSAVYLCASSLALASSTDTQYFGPGTRLTVL.

With regard to this clone: Other DNA sequences in this sample translate to the same CDR3. This chain connects TRBV29-1 to TRBJ1-1; possible D gene TRBD1, 5 bases. V was shortened by 4 bases and J by 2 bases, with 11 bases between the two germline ends. The germline V gene has CDR1 SQVTM and CDR2 ANQGSEA. The CDR3 is 13 amino acids. CDR3 protein: CSVGRALNTEAFF. The CDR3 DNA sequence: TGCAGCGTTGGCAGGGCCCTTAACACTGAAGCTTTCTTT.

The V call is TRBV11-3, the J call TRBJ2-7, with 7 nucleotides matching TRBD1. V lost 2 bases to trimming and J lost 3 bases; unmatched junction nucleotides: 10. The CDR3 covers 16 residues. The germline V gene encodes CDR1 SGHNT and CDR2 YENEEA. The DNA for the CDR3 is TGTGCCAGCAGCTTATTCGGATCGGACAGGATCTACGAGCAGTACTTC. This encodes CASSLFGSDRIYEQYF. Based on the CDR3 plus reference TRBV11-3 and TRBJ2-7, the full variable domain is EAGVVQSPRYKIIEKKQPVAFWCNPISGHNTLYWYLQNLGQGPELLIRYENEEAVDDSQLPKDRFSAERLKGVDSTLKIQPAELGDSAVYLCASSLFGSDRIYEQYFGPGTRLTVT.

The chain has TRBV7-8 and TRBJ2-7, with 7 nucleotides matching TRBD1. The J segment lost 0 bases and the V segment lost 5 bases, leaving 10 bases of the junction unmatched. This CDR3 spans 16 amino acids. The V gene's germline CDR1 is SGHVS and CDR2 FQNEAQ. This chain's CDR3 is CASSPVPGQSSYEQYF. The CDR3, as DNA: TGTGCCAGCAGCCCGGTACCGGGACAGTCCTCCTACGAGCAGTACTTC.

The CDR3 loop reads CASSDGQGYADTQYF. The CDR3 nucleotides are TGTGCCAGCAGCGACGGACAGGGCTACGCAGATACGCAGTATTTT. This rearrangement joins TRBV9 to TRBJ2-3; 8 bases map to TRBD1. CDR1 is SGDLS, CDR2 YYNGEE, per germline. V gave up 3 bases and J gave up 4 bases; unmatched junction bases: 7. The CDR3 is made up of 15 amino acids.

The chain has TRBV6-5 and TRBJ1-6; TRBD1 matches at 9 bases. V shed 2 bases and J 6 bases; nucleotides not matched to a gene: 5. The CDR3 totals 16 residues. The V gene's germline CDR1 is MNHEY and CDR2 SVGAGI. CDR3 in amino acids: CASSYGTGRSNSPLHF. DNA for the CDR3: TGTGCCAGCAGTTACGGGACAGGGAGAAGTAATTCACCCCTCCACTTT.

V and J are TRBV7-9 and TRBJ1-2, with D perhaps TRBD1 (5 bases). V was cut by 4 bases and J by 3 bases, with 9 bases left in between. The CDR3 runs to 13 residues. In germline, CDR1 is SEHNR, CDR2 FQNEAQ (reference sequence). This CDR3 reads CASSSGFDYGYTF. As DNA, the CDR3 is TGTGCCAGCAGCTCAGGGTTCGACTATGGCTACACCTTC.

The V gene is TRBV5-1, the J gene TRBJ1-2, with D tentatively TRBD1 (6 bases). From germline, CDR1 is SGHRS and CDR2 YFSETQ. V was pared by 0 bases and J by 4 bases, with 7 bases between. CDR3 length equals 13 residues. CDR3 sequence (DNA): TGCGCCAGCAGCTTGGAAGGGGGCTATGGCTACACCTTC. This translates into CASSLEGGYGYTF.

The rearrangement joins TRBV29-1 to TRBJ2-3; 10 nucleotides align to TRBD2. CDR3 size: 15 residues. Germline V gene sequence: CDR1 SQVTM, CDR2 ANQGSEA. J lost 7 bases, V lost 3 bases, and 10 bases had no gene match. CDR3 sequence (DNA): TGCAGCGTTGACAAAAGTCTAGCGGGAGACTATACGCAGTATTTT. Its protein is CSVDKSLAGDYTQYF.